This TCR beta chain was recovered during a study of T cells in Graves' hyperthyroidism and ophthalmopathy. There are 13 residues in the CDR3. Trimming left V 0 bases short and J 7 bases short, with 9 bases between. The germline V gene has CDR1 SGHDT and CDR2 YYEEEE. RNA transcripts were the template for amplifying TCR beta CDR3 regions. The TCR CDR3 first-round RT-PCR relied on the HTBI primer set. One entry per CDR3 protein results from TCRdb running MiXCR on the multiplex PCR reads. The table has hundreds of thousands of distinct CDR3 sequences, roughly 14% seen once. Source material: blood. The chain employs TRBV5-6 and TRBJ2-3, with D uncertain. This receptor was taken from a woman aged 35 to 49 with Graves' ophthalmopathy. The CDR3 region is CASSLGGFYTQYF. The CDR3 bases are TGTGCCAGCAGCTTGGGCGGATTCTATACGCAGTATTTT.